These 13 T cell receptor beta chains came from one sample sequenced in a study of lymphopenia after photon versus proton radiotherapy (dated by TCRdb to the late 2010s). Preparation of the library involved the immunoSEQ multiplex PCR assay. TCRdb obtained this table from immuneACCESS and retained in-frame rearrangements with V and J assigned. These tables miss some clones; where compared with another copy, unresolved V genes account for less than half of the shortfall, and the remainder is unexplained. The sample table shows 65,000 to 75,000 clones, and 87% are seen once. Jointly, the top ten make up about 10% of the sample. This material consisted of peripheral blood, taken from a patient treated with proton-based radiotherapy. The receptors were sampled from a man at least 80 years old with esophageal cancer.

This chain links TRBV7-2 with TRBJ1-3, with a possible D match to TRBD1 (5 bases). Deletions cut 4 bases from V and 0 bases from J, with 10 bases between. Germline V gives CDR1 SGHTA, CDR2 FQGNSA. This CDR3 has 15 residues. DNA of the CDR3: TGTGCCAGCAGCTACACCGGGGGCTCTGGAAACACCATATATTTT. It yields the protein CASSYTGGSGNTIYF.

The rearrangement links TRBV27 to TRBJ1-4; 10 positions agree with TRBD1. Per the germline V gene, CDR1 is MNHEY and CDR2 is SMNVEV (reference sequence). Trimming removed 3 bases from V and 14 bases from J; junction bases left unmatched: 6. This CDR3 has 13 amino acids. The CDR3 DNA is TGTGCCAGCAGTTTGGGACAGGGGAGCGGGCTGTTTTTT. Protein product: CASSLGQGSGLFF.

The CDR3 sequence: CASSVGARGRGAKNIQYF. The DNA for the CDR3 is TGTGCCAGCAGCGTAGGAGCCAGGGGGCGTGGGGCCAAAAACATTCAGTACTTC. The rearrangement links TRBV9 to TRBJ2-4; TRBD1 aligns across 8 bases. Germline-derived CDR1 and CDR2 are SGDLS and YYNGEE. CDR3 length equals 18 residues. With 0 bases clipped from V and 1 base from J, the junction kept 9 bases outside the gene matches.

The chain recombines TRBV2 with TRBJ1-2, with D uncertain. Germline V CDR1 and CDR2: SNHLY, FYNNEI. CDR3 length equals 12 residues. This CDR3 is CAHSPPNYGYTF. The CDR3 DNA is TGTGCTCACTCTCCCCCTAACTATGGCTACACCTTC.

The sample holds a few counts of this clone. This chain links TRBV30 with TRBJ1-2; D possibly corresponds to TRBD1 (6 bases). Per the germline V gene, CDR1 is GTSNPN and CDR2 is SVGIG (reference sequence). The CDR3 has 13 residues. Deletions cut 4 bases from V and 2 bases from J, with 11 bases between. The CDR3 DNA reads TGTGCCTGGATAGGGGGGGCCAACTATGGCTACACCTTC. This sequence encodes CAWIGGANYGYTF.

This rearrangement joins TRBV7-2 to TRBJ1-5; 7 nucleotides align to TRBD1. The CDR3 sequence is 14 residues long. J gave up 3 bases and V 5 bases, and 4 bases lay outside the gene matches. Looked up from germline, CDR1 is SGHTA and CDR2 is FQGNSA. CDR3 bases: TGTGCCAGCAGCCGACAGGGTATCAATCAGCCCCAGCATTTT. It translates to CASSRQGINQPQHF.

The chain links TRBV11-2 to TRBJ2-7; D is possibly TRBD2 (5 bases). This CDR3 is 14 amino acids long. Per the germline V gene, CDR1 is SGHAT and CDR2 is FQNNGV. V lost 5 bases and J 4 bases, leaving 15 bases between the germline ends. CDR3 nucleotides: TGTGCCAGCAGCGGGAGCTTCCTGAGGTACGAGCAGTACTTC. Residues: CASSGSFLRYEQYF.

The chain has TRBV5-8 and TRBJ1-1; D might be TRBD1 (5 bases). V was clipped by 0 bases and J by 3 bases, with 9 bases between them. Germline V gene lookup returns CDR1 SGHTS and CDR2 YDEGEE. The CDR3 is 14 amino acids. CDR3 in amino acids: CASSLAEGYTEAFF. CDR3 DNA: TGTGCCAGCAGCTTGGCGGAGGGGTACACTGAAGCTTTCTTT. Complete variable domain (other parts from reference TRBV5-8 and TRBJ1-1): EAGVTQSPTHLIKTRGQQATLRCSPISGHTSVYWYQQALGLGLQFLLWYDEGEERNRGNFPPRFSGRQFPNYSSELNVNALELEDSALYLCASSLAEGYTEAFFGQGTRLTVV.

This clone was counted a single time. This chain connects TRBV11-2 to TRBJ2-7; the D is unclear. From germline, CDR1 is SGHAT and CDR2 FQNNGV. The V end was cut by 2 bases, the J end by 9 bases, with 14 bases between. This CDR3 spans 13 amino acids. The CDR3 bases are TGTGCCAGCAGCTTATTGACCAGGCCGGGGCAGTACTTC. Its protein is CASSLLTRPGQYF.

The chain uses TRBV5-8 and TRBJ2-1; TRBD2 matches 12 bases. The CDR3 has 16 residues. V dropped 5 bases and J dropped 4; count of bases not matched to a gene: 7. Germline V lookup: CDR1 SGHTS, CDR2 YDEGEE. The CDR3 sequence: CASRLLAGGPYNEQFF. CDR3 nucleotides: TGTGCCAGCAGGCTACTAGCGGGGGGTCCATACAATGAGCAGTTCTTC.

The chain carries TRBV5-6 and TRBJ1-4, with D possibly matching TRBD1 (6 bases). CDR1 SGHDT and CDR2 YYEEEE come from the germline V gene. Trimming took 4 bases from V and 5 from J, leaving 12 bases between them. The CDR3 consists of 14 residues. CDR3 DNA sequence: TGTGCCAGCAGCCGCTGGGGGCAGAATGAAAAACTGTTTTTT. Protein sequence: CASSRWGQNEKLFF.

V is TRBV4-2 and J is TRBJ2-2; D not resolved. V lost 0 bases and J lost 3, with 11 bases in between. CDR1 and CDR2 (germline): LGHNA, YNFKEQ. CDR3 length equals 16 residues. The CDR3 region has the DNA TGTGCCAGCAGCCAAGACCGGAACGCCTACACCGGGGAGCTGTTTTTT. Amino acid sequence: CASSQDRNAYTGELFF.

The chain recombines TRBV5-4 with TRBJ2-3; 10 bases fit TRBD2. CDR1 SGHNT and CDR2 YYREEE come from the germline V gene (reference sequence). The CDR3 is 14 amino acids. V lost 7 bases and J lost 3; bases outside the gene matches: 5. CDR3 bases: TGTGCCAGCCCTAGCGGGAGTGATACAGATACGCAGTATTTT. Its translation: CASPSGSDTDTQYF.